The 3 T cell receptor beta chains presented below share a single source sample, sequenced in a study of tumor-infiltrating lymphocytes in primary liver carcinoma. For blood RNA, unsorted whole blood served as the source, and germline DNA was extracted too. TCR beta cDNA was prepared out of about 510 ng total RNA by means of a constant-region primer. Libraries covering TCR beta were generated through three nested multiplex PCR rounds (using a slightly modified ARM-PCR). A C-beta reverse primer and TRBV1-TRBV30 forward primers served in each of the first two PCR rounds, at 9 to 10 cycles apiece. TCRdb itself ran the multiplex PCR reads through MiXCR, one entry per CDR3 protein. This table has some 200,000 distinct CDR3 sequences, roughly two thirds appearing once. Sample: peripheral blood. The source is a woman aged 55-70 years with primary liver carcinoma and hepatitis B virus infection.

The table lists this clonotype with a count of one. One end of the junction does not line up with germline, which may come from a read error. The chain joins TRBV12-3 or TRBV12-4 to TRBJ2-2; tentatively, D is TRBD2 (6 bases). The CDR3 contains 14 residues. The CDR3 region is CANRLRGNTGELFF. In nucleotides, the CDR3 is TGTGCCAACAGACTACGGGGGAACACCGGGGAGTTGTTTTTT.

About this clonotype itself: At one end the junction does not follow the germline gene, possibly because of a read error. The rearrangement joins TRBV11-3 to TRBJ1-2; no clear D gene. The CDR3 loop spans 13 amino acids. Germline CDR1 and CDR2: SGHNT and YENEEA. The chain's CDR3 is CASSPNTKYGYTF. The CDR3 nucleotides read TGTGCCAGCAGCCCGAACACTAAGTATGGCTACACCTTC. Together with reference TRBV11-3 and TRBJ1-2, the CDR3 gives the full variable domain: EAGVVQSPRYKIIEKKQPVAFWCNPISGHNTLYWYLQNLGQGPELLIRYENEEAVDDSQLPKDRFSAERLKGVDSTLKIQPAELGDSAVYLCASSPNTKYGYTFGSGTRLTVV.

On this clonotype itself: A read error is likely, as this CDR3 ends without the conserved phenylalanine or tryptophan. The chain carries TRBV5-6 and TRBJ2-6; 10 nucleotides match TRBD1. V was clipped by 5 bases and J by 3 bases; unmatched bases: 11. This CDR3 region has 18 residues. The germline V gene has CDR1 SGHDT and CDR2 YYEEEE. The CDR3 sequence is CASSVYGQGGGGANVLTL. The CDR3 DNA is TGTGCCAGCAGTGTATACGGACAGGGGGGTGGTGGGGCCAACGTCCTGACTTTA.